The next 13 T cell receptor beta chains were all read from a single sample in a study of blood T cell repertoires in COVID-19. Using immunoSEQ multiplex PCR, the repertoire was profiled, and TCRdb retains in-frame clones only, with some absent. The table records roughly 67,000 clones, roughly 85% of them present only once. Source material: peripheral blood. These receptors originate from a middle-aged man with acute or convalescent COVID-19.

This chain joins TRBV6-5 and TRBJ1-2, with TRBD1 matching over 8 bases. Germline V gene sequence: CDR1 MNHEY, CDR2 SVGAGI. The CDR3 loop spans 14 amino acids. The junction had 5 bases not matched to a gene; V was cut back by 5 bases and J by 3 bases. The CDR3 is CASSTGGEDYGYTF. The CDR3 DNA reads TGTGCCAGCAGTACAGGGGGTGAGGACTATGGCTACACCTTC.

This clone was seen a few times. V is TRBV21-1 and J is TRBJ2-7; the D call of TRBD2 is as the table states it, not checked on the DNA. TRBV21-1 is deemed a pseudogene. The CDR3 loop spans 20 amino acids. The DNA of the CDR3 is TGTGCCAGCAGCAAAGTCGGAGAGGGTCTACTTCTAGCGGTATCCTACGAGCAGTACGTC. Protein sequence: CASSKVGEGLLLAVSYEQYV.

The chain combines TRBV5-6 with TRBJ1-1, with D unclear. Germline V gene sequence: CDR1 SGHDT, CDR2 YYEEEE. The CDR3 contains 14 residues. V was trimmed by 0 bases and J by 4 bases, leaving 10 bases between them. This chain's CDR3 is CASSLGAAGTEAFF. The CDR3 coding sequence is TGTGCCAGCAGCTTGGGGGCCGCGGGCACTGAAGCTTTCTTT.

The chain uses TRBV5-8 and TRBJ1-5, with a tentative D call TRBD1 (5 bases). This CDR3 has 15 amino acids. Germline V gives CDR1 SGHTS, CDR2 YDEGEE. Between the trimmed V and J ends, which lost 4 bases and 0 bases, there was a span of 11 bases. In DNA, the CDR3 is TGTGCCAGCAGCCGTGGGGGGTATAGCAATCAGCCCCAGCATTTT. Translating it yields CASSRGGYSNQPQHF.

The gene calls are TRBV5-1 and TRBJ2-5, with 7 positions matching TRBD2. Germline trimming cut 0 bases from V and 2 bases from J; bases unmatched to any gene: 7. This CDR3 comprises 16 residues. The germline V gene encodes CDR1 SGHRS and CDR2 YFSETQ. CDR3 sequence: CASSLEVGGNQETQYF. Written as DNA, the CDR3 is TGCGCCAGCAGCTTGGAGGTGGGGGGGAATCAAGAGACCCAGTACTTC.

The CDR3, as DNA: TGTGCCAGCAGCCCCGCCGGAGTCATTGCTGGAAACACCATATATTTT. Encoded protein: CASSPAGVIAGNTIYF. The chain recombines TRBV7-2 with TRBJ1-3; the D is unclear. The CDR3 totals 16 residues. Germline values: CDR1 SGHTA, CDR2 FQGNSA. The V end was cut by 5 bases, the J end by 2 bases, with 16 bases between.

The J gene is TRBJ2-3, the V gene TRBV6-2 or TRBV6-3; D is perhaps TRBD2 (5 bases). V was trimmed by 5 bases and J by 11 bases, leaving 17 bases between them. The CDR3 is 13 amino acids. Germline lookup yields CDR1 MNHEY and CDR2 SVGEGT. CDR3 sequence (DNA): TGTGCCAGCAGTACCAGCCCGGGGATAGTGCAGTATTTT. This translates into CASSTSPGIVQYF.

The chain is built from TRBV29-1 and TRBJ2-1, with 8 bases lining up with TRBD2. The CDR3 sequence is 13 residues long. Unmatched junction bases numbered 9, after V lost 7 bases and J lost 7 bases. Germline CDR1 SQVTM, CDR2 ANQGSEA. The DNA for the CDR3 is TGCAGCGGTGACGGGACTAGGACGAATGAGCAGTTCTTC. This codes for CSGDGTRTNEQFF.

CDR3 in amino acids: CASSRGQNNEQFF. CDR3 in DNA: TGTGCCAGCAGCAGAGGACAGAACAATGAGCAGTTCTTC. This chain links TRBV7-2 with TRBJ2-1; possibly TRBD1 for D (6 bases). V dropped 5 bases and J dropped 5 bases, with 10 bases sitting between them. Germline CDR1 SGHTA, CDR2 FQGNSA. The CDR3 totals 13 residues.

This clone was picked up a small number of times. The CDR3 DNA sequence: TGCGCCAGCAGCCCCCGGACTAGTGGTCCGGTCGAGCAGTACTTC. Residues: CASSPRTSGPVEQYF. This chain joins TRBV5-1 and TRBJ2-7; 7 bases match TRBD2. Trimming removed 4 bases from V and 6 bases from J; junction bases left unmatched: 13. The germline CDR1 and CDR2 sequences are SGHRS and YFSETQ. The CDR3 is 15 residues long. Full variable domain (remainder filled in from reference TRBV5-1 and TRBJ2-7): KAGVTQTPRYLIKTRGQQVTLSCSPISGHRSVSWYQQTPGQGLQFLFEYFSETQRNKGNFPGRFSGRQFSNSRSEMNVSTLELGDSALYLCASSPRTSGPVEQYFGPGTRLTVT.

The J gene is TRBJ1-4, the V gene TRBV28; D remains ambiguous. Trimming pared 5 bases from V and 6 bases from J, leaving 10 bases between. CDR1 and CDR2 from the germline V gene are MDHEN and SYDVKM. The CDR3 sequence is 13 residues long. This CDR3 is CASSPRGHEKLFF. The CDR3 DNA reads TGTGCCAGCAGTCCACGGGGTCATGAAAAACTGTTTTTT.

This chain joins TRBV19 and TRBJ1-4, with D perhaps TRBD1 (5 bases). The germline V and J ends were trimmed by 3 bases and 2 bases, with 7 bases remaining between them. Germline CDR1 LNHDA, CDR2 SQIVND (reference sequence). This CDR3 is built from 14 residues. The CDR3 nucleotides read TGTGCCAGTAGTATCGGGGGGACTAATGAAAAACTGTTTTTT. Translated: CASSIGGTNEKLFF.

The V gene is TRBV5-1, the J gene TRBJ1-5; D not resolved. Trimming took off 6 bases at V and 5 bases at J, with 15 bases between the two ends. The CDR3 sequence is 14 residues long. The germline CDR1 and CDR2 sequences are SGHRS and YFSETQ. The CDR3 DNA sequence: TGCGCCAGCAAGGAGGGTTACGGGGATCAGCCCCAGCATTTT. Its protein product is CASKEGYGDQPQHF. Using reference TRBV5-1 and TRBJ1-5 for the parts outside the CDR3, the full variable domain is KAGVTQTPRYLIKTRGQQVTLSCSPISGHRSVSWYQQTPGQGLQFLFEYFSETQRNKGNFPGRFSGRQFSNSRSEMNVSTLELGDSALYLCASKEGYGDQPQHFGDGTRLSIL.